The rows below give T cell receptor beta chains drawn from one sample of a study of cytomegalovirus exposure and HLA in healthy donors. Generated by immunoSEQ multiplex PCR, the TCRdb table keeps only in-frame clones and is missing some. This table holds roughly 190,000 clones, over 60% found once. The sample was PBMCs. All receptors come from a man aged 25-40 years in good health and CMV-seropositive. Both conserved end residues are trimmed from each CDR3.

J: TRBJ2-2
V: TRBV19
CDR3: ASSVTGGYNGELF

J: TRBJ1-2
V: TRBV27
CDR3: ASSLRGQGFYDYGYT

J: TRBJ2-2
V: TRBV19
CDR3: ASTPQAGGGVGELF

J: TRBJ2-2
V: TRBV28
CDR3: ASRPTGTGELF

J: TRBJ1-2
V: TRBV10-3
CDR3: AITQIQGDYGYT

J: TRBJ2-7
V: TRBV18
CDR3: ASSEQGFSYEQY

J: TRBJ1-4
V: TRBV18
CDR3: ASSPPQTGGEKLF

J: TRBJ2-2
V: TRBV30
CDR3: AWRTPGARTGELF

J: TRBJ2-1
V: TRBV5-1
CDR3: ASGTGSISYNEQF

J: TRBJ2-1
V: TRBV7-9
CDR3: ASGAGQHYNEQF

J: TRBJ2-1
V: TRBV6-4
CDR3: ASSDERGNEQF

J: TRBJ2-2
V: TRBV14
CDR3: ASSLGTSGSAGELF

J: TRBJ2-5
V: TRBV7-2
CDR3: ASSFRGEETQY

J: TRBJ2-6
V: TRBV27
CDR3: ASATSGSGANVLT

J: TRBJ2-2
V: TRBV10-3
CDR3: AIRQGATGELF

J: TRBJ1-2
V: TRBV27
CDR3: ASSSYRGNT

J: TRBJ2-7
V: TRBV4-3
CDR3: ASSQGERYEQY

J: TRBJ2-1
V: TRBV6-5
CDR3: ASSRQGDNEQF

J: TRBJ2-1
V: TRBV6-1
CDR3: ASSWVTSGGGEQF

J: TRBJ2-1
V: TRBV6-6
CDR3: ASIHGVAGDNEQF

J: TRBJ1-6
V: TRBV19
CDR3: ASSSDSKVH

J: TRBJ2-1
V: TRBV6-6
CDR3: ASRKDTGLSKEQF

J: TRBJ1-1
V: TRBV6-5
CDR3: ASSRGQGGTEAF

J: TRBJ2-2
V: TRBV5-4
CDR3: ASSLGQSTGELF